The rows below give T cell receptor beta chains drawn from one sample of a study of PD-1 blockade in classical Hodgkin lymphoma. Sequenced by immunoSEQ multiplex PCR; TCRdb stores in-frame clones only, minus some. The sample has 35,000 to 50,000 clones, about 82% seen once. Here the sequenced sample was peripheral blood mononuclear cells (PBMCs), taken at baseline. These receptors all come from a human donor with classical Hodgkin lymphoma. The conserved cysteine and the conserved F or W are not part of the CDR3 here.

v_call	j_call	cdr3_aa
TRBV5-1	TRBJ2-1	ASSLSGGPRREQF
TRBV2	TRBJ2-7	ASMMGGLYEQY
TRBV29-1	TRBJ2-1	SVDKTGGNEQF
TRBV5-1	TRBJ2-3	ASSLETSRTQY
TRBV14	TRBJ2-1	ASSRSSQTYNEQF
TRBV28	TRBJ1-5	ASSQSRPSNQPQH
TRBV19	TRBJ2-3	ASSIGDRGRADTQY
TRBV5-1	TRBJ2-7	VSSLNPRGDYEQY
TRBV28	TRBJ1-5	ASSLGMGGGSQPQH
TRBV9	TRBJ2-7	ASSSGPGSEQY
TRBV4-3	TRBJ2-5	ASSPRGAETQY
TRBV5-1	TRBJ1-2	ASSLEGNYGYT
TRBV28	TRBJ2-3	ASSDRESGTDTQY
TRBV18	TRBJ2-7	ASSPGLASYEQY
TRBV4-3	TRBJ1-2	ASSQDQGGNYGYT
TRBV7-9	TRBJ2-7	ASSNRGYEQY
TRBV7-9	TRBJ2-1	ASSSGTSGHNEQF
TRBV27	TRBJ2-1	ASSLQAQGEGDEQF
TRBV18	TRBJ2-5	ASSRRTGRETQY
TRBV5-1	TRBJ2-5	ASNFLSGGMGTQY
TRBV5-6	TRBJ1-5	ASSFWGQVHNQPQH
TRBV4-1	TRBJ2-5	ASSQVYWEETQY
TRBV11-2	TRBJ2-7	ASSFFYEQY
TRBV6-1	TRBJ1-3	ASSEGVGTSGNTIY
TRBV5-1	TRBJ2-7	ASSLYSGTIYEQY
TRBV2	TRBJ1-3	ASSPDTGNTIY
TRBV29-1	TRBJ2-2	SVEWQGTGELF
TRBV28	TRBJ1-5	ASSYGETDDNQPQH
TRBV7-6	TRBJ2-7	ASSFLDEQY
TRBV27	TRBJ2-1	ASSLRQDNEQF
TRBV6-5	TRBJ2-1	ASSQRTRGGSEQF
TRBV7-6	TRBJ2-7	ASSPGMWSRRIANSYEQY
TRBV5-1	TRBJ2-7	ASSLAGGSYEQY
TRBV19	TRBJ2-2	ASSPGTGLAGVAGELF
TRBV27	TRBJ1-1	ASSLSRGGNTEAF
TRBV5-1	TRBJ2-2	ASSLEGPHTGELF
TRBV25-1	TRBJ1-1	ASSEWGTGKVYNTEAF
TRBV27	TRBJ2-5	ASSLSGFRETQY
TRBV2	TRBJ1-2	ASCCRDRGPRGYT
TRBV9	TRBJ2-1	ASSVGGGWSMSSYNEQF
TRBV7-2	TRBJ2-7	ASSPGLAAHRGGYEQY
TRBV10-2	TRBJ1-1	ASSESTFWMGTEAF
TRBV19	TRBJ2-7	ATSMGQGRTYEQY
TRBV6-5	TRBJ2-2	ASRDGELF
TRBV28	TRBJ2-1	VSSFLTSGRYEQF
TRBV9	TRBJ2-1	ASSVDLGGRAYNEQF
TRBV10-3	TRBJ1-1	AISGAAMNTEAF
TRBV21-1	TRBJ2-1	ASSRYVGQGSNEQF
TRBV27	TRBJ2-7	ASSLFLGGEQY
TRBV2	TRBJ2-7	ASSVAGGEQY
TRBV6-6	TRBJ2-3	ASSYSGQFTDTQY
TRBV6-1	TRBJ2-5	ASSETAGAQETQY
TRBV7-3	TRBJ2-3	ASSAIAGTDTQY
TRBV28	TRBJ1-5	ASGGGDYQPQH
TRBV10-3	TRBJ1-5	AISESSVQTSNQPQH